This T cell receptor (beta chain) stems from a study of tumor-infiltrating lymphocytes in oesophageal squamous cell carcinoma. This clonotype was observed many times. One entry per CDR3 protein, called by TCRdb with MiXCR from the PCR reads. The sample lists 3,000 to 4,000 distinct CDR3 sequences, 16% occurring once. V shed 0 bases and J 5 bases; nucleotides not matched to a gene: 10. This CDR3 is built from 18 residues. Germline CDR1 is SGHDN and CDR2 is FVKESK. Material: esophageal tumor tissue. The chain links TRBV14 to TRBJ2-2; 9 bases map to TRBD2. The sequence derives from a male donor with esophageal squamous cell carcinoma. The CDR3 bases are TGTGCCAGCAGCCAAGATATCGTCCTAGCGGGGAAGACCGGGGAGCTGTTTTTT. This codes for CASSQDIVLAGKTGELFF. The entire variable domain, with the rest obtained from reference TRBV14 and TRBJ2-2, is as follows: EAGVTQFPSHSVIEKGQTVTLRCDPISGHDNLYWYRRVMGKEIKFLLHFVKESKQDESGMPNNRFLAERTGGTYSTLKVQPAELEDSGVYFCASSQDIVLAGKTGELFFGEGSRLTVL.